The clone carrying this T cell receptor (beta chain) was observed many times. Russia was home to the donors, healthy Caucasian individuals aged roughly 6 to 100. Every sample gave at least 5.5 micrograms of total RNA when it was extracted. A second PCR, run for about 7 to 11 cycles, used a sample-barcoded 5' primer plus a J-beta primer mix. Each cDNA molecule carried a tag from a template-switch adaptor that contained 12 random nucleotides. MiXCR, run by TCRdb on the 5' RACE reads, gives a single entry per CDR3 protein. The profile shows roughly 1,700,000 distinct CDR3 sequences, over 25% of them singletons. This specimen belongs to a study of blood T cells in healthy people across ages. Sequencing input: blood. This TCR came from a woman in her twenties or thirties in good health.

CDR3 in DNA: TGTGCCAGCAGCTTAGTGGTTGAAGAGACCCAGTACTTC. Amino acids: CASSLVVEETQYF. This chain joins TRBV11-2 and TRBJ2-5; no reliable D call. Germline-derived CDR1 and CDR2 are SGHAT and FQNNGV. V was shortened by 1 base and J by 3 bases, with 6 bases between the two germline ends. This CDR3 is built from 13 residues.